This T cell receptor (beta chain) was profiled in a study of early stage breast cancer tumors. V shed 5 bases and J shed 2 bases, with 15 bases lying between them. Germline CDR1 and CDR2: LNHDA and SQIVND (reference sequence). This CDR3 has 15 residues. Worth noting for this clone: Its antigen is currently unknown.

TCRdb keeps only in-frame clones here, not all; method: immunoSEQ multiplex PCR. The table records 50,000 or so clones, around 83% of them present only once. Notes on the study in general: Compared with adjacent normal breast tissue, tumors showed around 2.5-fold greater T cell density and higher clonality. Blood repertoires resembled normal breast more than tumor. Enriched TCRB sequences shared across patients were mostly commonly generated sequences.

This chain connects TRBV19 to TRBJ2-5, with D unclear. The specimen was blood. This TCR was sampled from a person aged 45-60 years with breast cancer. This CDR3 is CASSGTASQQETQYF. The CDR3 bases are TGTGCCAGTAGTGGCACCGCTAGTCAACAAGAGACCCAGTACTTC. Together with reference TRBV19 and TRBJ2-5, the CDR3 gives the full variable domain: DGGITQSPKYLFRKEGQNVTLSCEQNLNHDAMYWYRQDPGQGLRLIYYSQIVNDFQKGDIAEGYSVSREKKESFPLTVTSAQKNPTAFYLCASSGTASQQETQYFGPGTRLLVL.